The rows below give T cell receptor beta chains drawn from one sample of a study of cytomegalovirus exposure and HLA in healthy donors. TCRdb's copy holds only in-frame clones and misses some; the assay was immunoSEQ multiplex PCR. The sample includes about 150,000 clones, just under 65% of them seen just once. What was sequenced was PBMCs. The receptors derive from a woman aged 55-69 years in good health and CMV-seropositive. Both conserved end residues are part of each CDR3. The order of the fields is J gene, clone size, CDR3 length, V gene, D gene, CDR3 protein, CDR3 DNA. D genes are given only for firm matches. Clone sizes are given selectively: once, few, many, or a class where the clone is expanded.

TRBJ2-3 | NA | 16 | TRBV19 | TRBD2 | CASSIGGTRGGDTQYF | TGTGCCAGTAGTATAGGGGGGACTAGAGGTGGAGATACGCAGTATTTT
TRBJ2-1 | few | 13 | TRBV4-2 | NA | CASSPRGSNEQFF | TGTGCCAGCAGCCCCCGGGGATCCAATGAGCAGTTCTTC
TRBJ2-5 | NA | 15 | TRBV15 | TRBD2 | CATRGGLAGWETQYF | TGTGCCACCAGAGGGGGACTAGCGGGATGGGAGACCCAGTACTTC
TRBJ2-1 | once | 16 | TRBV29-1 | TRBD1 | CSVEDGQGWSYNEQFF | TGCAGCGTTGAAGATGGACAGGGGTGGTCCTACAATGAGCAGTTCTTC
TRBJ2-5 | NA | 14 | TRBV15 | NA | CATSRDAGGETQYF | TGTGCCACCAGCAGAGACGCCGGGGGAGAGACCCAGTACTTC
TRBJ2-7 | NA | 16 | TRBV30 | TRBD2 | CAWSREGLAELYEQYF | TGTGCCTGGAGCCGGGAGGGGCTAGCGGAACTCTACGAGCAGTACTTC
TRBJ2-1 | NA | 17 | TRBV7-8 | TRBD1 | CASFPGQGFSSYNEQFF | TGTGCCAGCTTTCCGGGACAGGGATTCAGCTCCTACAATGAGCAGTTCTTC
TRBJ2-7 | NA | 18 | TRBV5-1 | TRBD2 | CASSLGSSGTGSSYEQYF | TGCGCCAGCAGCTTGGGATCTAGCGGGACCGGTTCCTCCTACGAGCAGTACTTC
TRBJ2-5 | NA | 16 | TRBV28 | NA | CATQGPSERSQETQYF | TGTGCCACCCAGGGCCCTAGCGAGCGTTCCCAAGAGACCCAGTACTTC
TRBJ2-7 | NA | 13 | TRBV5-1 | TRBD1 | CASRGDRGYEQYF | TGCGCCAGCAGGGGGGACAGGGGTTACGAGCAGTACTTC
TRBJ1-3 | few | 11 | TRBV7-9 | NA | CASSLLNTIYF | TGTGCCAGCAGCTTACTGAACACCATATATTTT
TRBJ2-1 | NA | 13 | TRBV9 | NA | CASSGLRADEQFF | TGTGCCAGCAGCGGGCTCAGGGCAGATGAGCAGTTCTTC
TRBJ1-1 | few | 15 | TRBV19 | TRBD1 | CASSSLQGAGTEAFF | TGTGCCAGTAGTAGTTTACAGGGGGCAGGGACTGAAGCTTTCTTT
TRBJ1-5 | few | 14 | TRBV2 | NA | CASSGTGLRQPQHF | TGTGCCAGCAGCGGAACAGGGTTACGACAGCCCCAGCATTTT
TRBJ2-5 | once | 15 | TRBV27 | TRBD2 | CASAGVAGNQETQYF | TGTGCCAGCGCCGGGGTAGCGGGCAACCAAGAGACCCAGTACTTC
TRBJ2-7 | NA | 13 | TRBV27 | TRBD1 | CASSSTRGSGQYF | TGTGCCAGCAGTTCTACCAGGGGGAGCGGGCAGTACTTC
TRBJ2-3 | few | 16 | TRBV5-4 | TRBD2 | CASSLEASGSTDTQYF | TGTGCCAGCAGCTTGGAGGCTAGCGGGAGTACAGATACGCAGTATTTT
TRBJ2-7 | NA | 15 | TRBV4-1 | TRBD2 | CASSQVSGGAYEQYF | TGCGCCAGCAGCCAAGTTAGCGGGGGAGCCTACGAGCAGTACTTC
TRBJ2-3 | NA | 16 | TRBV4-2 | NA | CASSQVMRESGDTQYF | TGTGCCAGCAGCCAAGTAATGAGGGAGTCTGGAGATACGCAGTATTTT
TRBJ1-5 | few | 14 | TRBV19 | NA | CASDIGLGNQPQHF | TGTGCCAGTGACATTGGGTTGGGCAATCAGCCCCAGCATTTT
TRBJ2-7 | once | 13 | TRBV29-1 | TRBD2 | CSGGTGGSYEQYF | TGCAGCGGCGGAACCGGGGGGTCCTACGAGCAGTACTTC
TRBJ2-5 | few | 17 | TRBV28 | TRBD1 | CASSRGLTGVYQETQYF | TGTGCCAGCAGTCGGGGACTGACAGGGGTATACCAAGAGACCCAGTACTTC
TRBJ1-2 | NA | 14 | TRBV4-1 | NA | CASSQEMRNYGYTF | TGCGCCAGCAGCCAAGAGATGAGGAACTATGGCTACACCTTC
TRBJ2-2 | few | 14 | TRBV30 | NA | CAWSVTGVTGELFF | TGTGCCTGGAGTGTGACGGGTGTCACCGGGGAGCTGTTTTTT
TRBJ1-3 | NA | 14 | TRBV30 | NA | CAWNRGDSGNTIYF | TGTGCCTGGAATAGGGGTGACTCTGGAAACACCATATATTTT
TRBJ2-7 | NA | 13 | TRBV6-1 | TRBD2 | CAAGASGIYEQYF | TGTGCAGCCGGGGCTAGCGGGATTTACGAGCAGTACTTC
TRBJ1-1 | once | 14 | TRBV9 | NA | CASSPQTGNTEAFF | TGTGCCAGCAGCCCCCAGACAGGGAACACTGAAGCTTTCTTT
TRBJ2-3 | NA | 15 | TRBV28 | NA | CASYSRTTSTDTQYF | TGTGCCAGCTATTCCCGAACAACCAGCACAGATACGCAGTATTTT
TRBJ2-5 | NA | 16 | TRBV29-1 | TRBD2 | CSVEEGLAGAQETQYF | TGCAGCGTTGAAGAAGGCCTAGCGGGAGCCCAAGAGACCCAGTACTTC
TRBJ1-2 | NA | 15 | TRBV5-8 | NA | CASSLYRVPGGGYTF | TGTGCCAGCAGCTTGTACCGGGTCCCGGGGGGTGGCTACACCTTC
TRBJ1-4 | NA | 15 | TRBV7-2 | TRBD1 | CASSPGQATNEKLFF | TGTGCCAGCAGCCCGGGACAGGCAACTAATGAAAAACTGTTTTTT
TRBJ2-7 | NA | 15 | TRBV13 | TRBD2 | CASSSRTSGSYEQYF | TGTGCCAGCAGCTCTCGGACTAGCGGGAGCTACGAGCAGTACTTC
TRBJ1-2 | NA | 15 | TRBV7-9 | TRBD1 | CASSLEQQGYYGYTF | TGTGCCAGCAGCTTAGAGCAACAGGGGTACTATGGCTACACCTTC
TRBJ1-2 | NA | 13 | TRBV27 | TRBD1 | CASSSGQGYGYTF | TGTGCCAGCAGCTCCGGACAGGGCTATGGCTACACCTTC
TRBJ2-4 | once | 16 | TRBV5-1 | NA | CASSLDAGRGKNIQYF | TGCGCCAGCAGCTTGGATGCGGGACGGGGCAAAAACATTCAGTACTTC
TRBJ2-2 | NA | 14 | TRBV28 | NA | CASSSLALAGELFF | TGTGCCAGCAGTTCCCTAGCATTAGCCGGGGAGCTGTTTTTT
TRBJ1-5 | NA | 16 | TRBV28 | NA | CASSRGVGHSNQPQHF | TGTGCCAGCAGCCGGGGGGTTGGCCATAGCAATCAGCCCCAGCATTTT
TRBJ2-3 | NA | 15 | TRBV6-1 | TRBD2 | CASSELAAPTDTQYF | TGTGCCAGCAGTGAGCTAGCGGCACCCACAGATACGCAGTATTTT
TRBJ2-7 | NA | 14 | TRBV11-2 | NA | CASSSTRPSYEQYF | TGTGCCAGCAGCTCGACTAGACCTTCCTACGAGCAGTACTTC
TRBJ1-1 | NA | 15 | TRBV28 | TRBD1 | CASRHGQGPNTEAFF | TGTGCCAGCAGACACGGACAGGGCCCGAACACTGAAGCTTTCTTT
TRBJ2-7 | few | 14 | TRBV10-3 | NA | CAISEGGEIYEQYF | TGTGCCATCAGTGAAGGCGGGGAGATCTACGAGCAGTACTTC
TRBJ2-1 | once | 15 | TRBV11-2 | NA | CASSFNTGSYNEQFF | TGTGCCAGCAGCTTTAACACAGGCTCCTACAATGAGCAGTTCTTC
TRBJ1-5 | NA | 12 | TRBV28 | NA | CASSFGGQPQHF | TGTGCCAGCAGTTTCGGCGGCCAGCCCCAGCATTTT
TRBJ1-1 | NA | 13 | TRBV11-2 | NA | CASRLYPNTEAFF | TGTGCCAGCAGACTTTACCCGAACACTGAAGCTTTCTTT
TRBJ2-7 | NA | 15 | TRBV4-3 | TRBD1 | CASSARDRGPYEQYF | TGCGCCAGCAGCGCCCGGGACAGGGGACCCTACGAGCAGTACTTC
TRBJ2-3 | NA | 15 | TRBV2 | NA | CASSVSEGIPDTQYF | TGTGCCAGCAGTGTGTCGGAGGGTATCCCAGATACGCAGTATTTT
TRBJ2-5 | once | 13 | TRBV7-9 | NA | CASSLAWSETQYF | TGTGCCAGCAGCTTAGCGTGGAGCGAGACCCAGTACTTC
TRBJ2-5 | NA | 13 | TRBV7-2 | TRBD2 | CASSFGGGETQYF | TGTGCCAGCAGTTTTGGGGGAGGGGAGACCCAGTACTTC
TRBJ2-5 | NA | 14 | TRBV7-6 | TRBD1 | CASRPDRGVETQYF | TGTGCCAGCAGACCGGACAGGGGGGTGGAGACCCAGTACTTC
TRBJ1-6 | NA | 12 | TRBV30 | NA | CAWSVGGSPLHF | TGTGCCTGGAGTGTCGGGGGGTCACCCCTCCACTTT
TRBJ1-1 | NA | 14 | TRBV25-1 | NA | CASSSQEGNTEAFF | TGTGCCAGCAGTTCACAGGAGGGGAACACTGAAGCTTTCTTT
TRBJ2-3 | NA | 16 | TRBV28 | NA | CASSSPPGHTQNTQYF | TGTGCCAGCAGTTCCCCACCGGGACACACTCAGAATACGCAGTATTTT
TRBJ2-2 | few | 13 | TRBV30 | TRBD1 | CACRQGKTGELFF | TGTGCCTGTCGACAGGGTAAAACCGGGGAGCTGTTTTTT
TRBJ2-1 | few | 13 | TRBV2 | NA | CASSSRQGGEQFF | TGTGCCAGCAGTTCCCGTCAGGGTGGTGAGCAGTTCTTC
TRBJ1-1 | NA | 12 | TRBV10-3 | NA | CAISDRNTEAFF | TGTGCCATCAGTGATCGGAACACTGAAGCTTTCTTT
TRBJ1-2 | NA | 13 | TRBV18 | NA | CASSLGSIYGYTF | TGTGCCAGCTCCCTTGGGAGTATCTATGGCTACACCTTC
TRBJ1-5 | NA | 14 | TRBV18 | TRBD1 | CASSPLQGELPQHF | TGTGCCAGCTCACCACTACAGGGGGAGCTGCCCCAGCATTTT
TRBJ2-6 | NA | 17 | TRBV28 | TRBD1 | CASISDRGLSGANVLTF | TGTGCCAGCATCTCGGACAGGGGATTATCTGGGGCCAACGTCCTGACTTTC